A single TCR beta chain is shown here with its context. The data were produced by immunoSEQ multiplex PCR, yet TCRdb's version contains in-frame clones alone and is incomplete. The sample contains 600,000 or so clones, more than 75% of which appear only once. This entry belongs to a study of shared T cell receptors in the human thymus. V was pared by 6 bases and J by 0 bases, with 7 bases of the junction left unmatched. The CDR3 is 17 amino acids. The germline V gene encodes CDR1 MDHEN and CDR2 SYDVKM. This same sample was also taken into another study, of human thymus T cells. As reported in that work: Among thymic and blood repertoires, usage of V and J genes appeared biased. Related research described strongly overlapping thymic repertoires in unrelated people.

Sequencing was performed on thymocytes. This chain links TRBV28 with TRBJ2-3; 12 nucleotides line up with TRBD1. The clonotype was recovered from a boy under three years old with a congenital heart defect. CDR3 loop: CASRPGQGAPSTDTQYF. CDR3 nucleotide sequence: TGTGCCAGCAGACCGGGACAGGGGGCTCCTAGCACAGATACGCAGTATTTT.